A selection of T cell receptor beta chains follows, all from one sample in a study of vaccination effects on CD4 cells after COVID-19. The data were produced by immunoSEQ multiplex PCR, yet TCRdb's version contains in-frame clones alone and is incomplete. This table has approximately 40,000 clones, around 73% appearing once. Their antigens remain unidentified. The sequencing used CD4+ T cells from PBMCs cultured with a peptide pool, collected before COVID-19 vaccination. The receptors shown here come from a human donor who had a prior SARS-CoV-2 infection. Both conserved end residues are trimmed from each CDR3.

j_call: TRBJ2-2; v_call: TRBV18; cdr3_aa: ASSPIGDGELF
j_call: TRBJ1-2; v_call: TRBV3-1/TRBV3-2; cdr3_aa: ASSINAGGFIFFLYGYT
j_call: TRBJ2-5; v_call: TRBV6-5; cdr3_aa: ASSYGETQY
j_call: TRBJ2-1; v_call: TRBV29-1; cdr3_aa: SVDSGGAVGEQF
j_call: TRBJ2-5; v_call: TRBV5-1; cdr3_aa: ASSLAQTSGGAQETQY
j_call: TRBJ2-1; v_call: TRBV15; cdr3_aa: ATTSRIARYEQF
j_call: TRBJ1-1; v_call: TRBV20-1; cdr3_aa: SAFLGTEAF
j_call: TRBJ2-5; v_call: TRBV12-3/TRBV12-4; cdr3_aa: ASSLNRGETQY
j_call: TRBJ1-2; v_call: TRBV18; cdr3_aa: ASSPPASYGYT
j_call: TRBJ2-7; v_call: TRBV12-5; cdr3_aa: ASGDRGLPYEQY
j_call: TRBJ2-7; v_call: TRBV6-2/TRBV6-3; cdr3_aa: ASSYFVDRDYSYEQY
j_call: TRBJ2-5; v_call: TRBV24-1; cdr3_aa: ATSRSVQETQY
j_call: TRBJ2-1; v_call: TRBV7-8; cdr3_aa: ASSTIGGRIWEQF
j_call: TRBJ2-7; v_call: TRBV30; cdr3_aa: AWSDAWEQY
j_call: TRBJ2-7; v_call: TRBV5-1; cdr3_aa: ASSLAGESYEQY
j_call: TRBJ1-2; v_call: TRBV18; cdr3_aa: ASSVRSGGYT
j_call: TRBJ2-2; v_call: TRBV11-3; cdr3_aa: ASSTGTSGFAGELF
j_call: TRBJ1-4; v_call: TRBV6-1; cdr3_aa: ASSEAPLWGAVGEKLF
j_call: TRBJ1-3; v_call: TRBV2; cdr3_aa: ASSSYGGSGNTIY
j_call: TRBJ2-1; v_call: TRBV7-3; cdr3_aa: ASSPNRLAGSSYNEQF
j_call: TRBJ2-5; v_call: TRBV11-3; cdr3_aa: ASSSGGGGETQY
j_call: TRBJ2-2; v_call: TRBV5-1; cdr3_aa: ASSFQQGASTGELF
j_call: TRBJ1-5; v_call: TRBV5-6; cdr3_aa: ASSMGVLDQPQH
j_call: TRBJ1-4; v_call: TRBV19; cdr3_aa: ASSIWGRQARTNEKLF
j_call: TRBJ2-5; v_call: TRBV9; cdr3_aa: ASSGNPQETQY
j_call: TRBJ1-3; v_call: TRBV7-9; cdr3_aa: ASSLDVGTTIY
j_call: TRBJ1-2; v_call: TRBV19; cdr3_aa: ASWGGPNGYT
j_call: TRBJ2-5; v_call: TRBV5-1; cdr3_aa: ASSFGQNQETQY
j_call: TRBJ1-5; v_call: TRBV6-5; cdr3_aa: ASTIDGYQPQH
j_call: TRBJ1-2; v_call: TRBV6-5; cdr3_aa: ASLTGLHYGYT
j_call: TRBJ1-1; v_call: TRBV19; cdr3_aa: ASSIGYGGAAF
j_call: TRBJ2-7; v_call: TRBV10-3; cdr3_aa: AISEHGRGASYEQY
j_call: TRBJ1-1; v_call: TRBV24-1; cdr3_aa: ATSDGQGPRGDTEAF
j_call: TRBJ2-3; v_call: TRBV29-1; cdr3_aa: SVPPGLAGGHINTDTQY
j_call: TRBJ2-7; v_call: TRBV11-3; cdr3_aa: ASSFGAGQEYEQY
j_call: TRBJ1-1; v_call: TRBV5-4; cdr3_aa: ASSRKQGPNTEAF
j_call: TRBJ2-5; v_call: TRBV20-1; cdr3_aa: SASTFIIAGEETQY
j_call: TRBJ1-1; v_call: TRBV6-2/TRBV6-3; cdr3_aa: ASSYLRGQGAEDTEAF
j_call: TRBJ2-5; v_call: TRBV2; cdr3_aa: ASILGGRETQY
j_call: TRBJ2-1; v_call: TRBV19; cdr3_aa: ASSSRAPDEQF
j_call: TRBJ2-3; v_call: TRBV3-1/TRBV3-2; cdr3_aa: ASSPAVGNTQY
j_call: TRBJ2-7; v_call: TRBV6-5; cdr3_aa: ASSYWSPHRPYEQY
j_call: TRBJ2-1; v_call: TRBV20-1; cdr3_aa: SASSHLSVSYNEQF
j_call: TRBJ1-5; v_call: TRBV4-1; cdr3_aa: ASSQDRSNQPQH
j_call: TRBJ1-1; v_call: TRBV7-9; cdr3_aa: ASSFLQGVGTEAF
j_call: TRBJ2-2; v_call: TRBV28; cdr3_aa: ASSLGSGRLTGELF